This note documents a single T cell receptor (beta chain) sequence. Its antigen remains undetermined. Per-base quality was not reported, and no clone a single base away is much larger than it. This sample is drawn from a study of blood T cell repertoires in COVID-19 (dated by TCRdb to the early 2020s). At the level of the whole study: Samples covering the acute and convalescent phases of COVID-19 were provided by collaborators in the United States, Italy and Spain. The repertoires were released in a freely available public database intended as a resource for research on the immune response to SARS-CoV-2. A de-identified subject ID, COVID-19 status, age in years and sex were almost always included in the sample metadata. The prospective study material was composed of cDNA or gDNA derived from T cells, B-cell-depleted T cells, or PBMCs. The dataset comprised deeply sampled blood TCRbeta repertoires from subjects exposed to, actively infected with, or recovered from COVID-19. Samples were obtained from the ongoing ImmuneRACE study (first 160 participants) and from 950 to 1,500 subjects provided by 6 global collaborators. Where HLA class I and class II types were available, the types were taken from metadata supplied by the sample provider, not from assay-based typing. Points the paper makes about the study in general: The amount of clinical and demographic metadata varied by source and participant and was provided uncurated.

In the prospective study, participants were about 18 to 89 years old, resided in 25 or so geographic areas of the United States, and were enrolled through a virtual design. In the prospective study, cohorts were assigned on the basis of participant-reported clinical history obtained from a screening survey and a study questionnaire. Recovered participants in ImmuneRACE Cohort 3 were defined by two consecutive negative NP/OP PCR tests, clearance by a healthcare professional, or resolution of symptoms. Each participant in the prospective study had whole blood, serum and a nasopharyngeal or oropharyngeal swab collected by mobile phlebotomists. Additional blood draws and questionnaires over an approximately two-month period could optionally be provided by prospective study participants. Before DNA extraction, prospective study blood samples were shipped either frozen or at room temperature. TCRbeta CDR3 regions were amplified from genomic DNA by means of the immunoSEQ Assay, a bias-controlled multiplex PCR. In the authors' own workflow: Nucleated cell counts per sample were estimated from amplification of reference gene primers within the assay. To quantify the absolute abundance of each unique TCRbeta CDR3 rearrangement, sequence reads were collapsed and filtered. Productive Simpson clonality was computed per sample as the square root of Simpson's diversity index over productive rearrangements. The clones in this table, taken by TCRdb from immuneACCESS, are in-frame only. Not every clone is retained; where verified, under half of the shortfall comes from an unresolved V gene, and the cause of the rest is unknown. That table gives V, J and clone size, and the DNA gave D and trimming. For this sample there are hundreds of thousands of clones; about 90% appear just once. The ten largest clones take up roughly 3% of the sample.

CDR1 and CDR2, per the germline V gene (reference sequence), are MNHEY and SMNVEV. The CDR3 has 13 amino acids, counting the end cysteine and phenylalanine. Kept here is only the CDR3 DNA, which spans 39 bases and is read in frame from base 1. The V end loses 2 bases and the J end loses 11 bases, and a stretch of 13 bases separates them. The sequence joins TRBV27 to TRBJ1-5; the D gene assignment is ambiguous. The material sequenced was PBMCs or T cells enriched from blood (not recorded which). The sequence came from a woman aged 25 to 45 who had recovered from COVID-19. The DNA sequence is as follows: TGTGCCAGCAGTTTAAGCGGGCAATCAGCCCAGCATTTT. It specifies CASSLSGQSAQHF.